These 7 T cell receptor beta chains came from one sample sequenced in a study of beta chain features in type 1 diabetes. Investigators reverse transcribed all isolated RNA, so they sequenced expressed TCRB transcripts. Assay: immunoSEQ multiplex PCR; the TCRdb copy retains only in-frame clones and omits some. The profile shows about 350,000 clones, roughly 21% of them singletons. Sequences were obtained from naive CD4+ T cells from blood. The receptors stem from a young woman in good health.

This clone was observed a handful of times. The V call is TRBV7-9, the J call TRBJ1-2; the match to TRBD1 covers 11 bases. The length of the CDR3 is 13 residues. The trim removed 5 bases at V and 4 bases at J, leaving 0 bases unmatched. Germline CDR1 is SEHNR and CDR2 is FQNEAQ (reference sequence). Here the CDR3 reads CASSGTGGYGYTF. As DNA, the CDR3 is TGTGCCAGCAGCGGGACAGGGGGCTATGGCTACACCTTC.

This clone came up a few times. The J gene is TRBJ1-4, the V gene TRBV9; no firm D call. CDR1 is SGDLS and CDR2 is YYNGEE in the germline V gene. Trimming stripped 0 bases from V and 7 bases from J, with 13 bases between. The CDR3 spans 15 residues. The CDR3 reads CASSVGPMGSEKLFF. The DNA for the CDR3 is TGTGCCAGCAGCGTAGGGCCGATGGGGAGTGAAAAACTGTTTTTT. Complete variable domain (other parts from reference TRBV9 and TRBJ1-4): DSGVTQTPKHLITATGQRVTLRCSPRSGDLSVYWYQQSLDQGLQFLIQYYNGEERAKGNILERFSAQQFPDLHSELNLSSLELGDSALYFCASSVGPMGSEKLFFGSGTQLSVL.

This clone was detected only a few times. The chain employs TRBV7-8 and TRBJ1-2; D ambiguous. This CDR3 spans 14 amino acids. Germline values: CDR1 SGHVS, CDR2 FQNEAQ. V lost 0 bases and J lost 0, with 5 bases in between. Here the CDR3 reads CASSLAPANYGYTF. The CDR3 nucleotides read TGTGCCAGCAGCTTAGCGCCAGCTAACTATGGCTACACCTTC.

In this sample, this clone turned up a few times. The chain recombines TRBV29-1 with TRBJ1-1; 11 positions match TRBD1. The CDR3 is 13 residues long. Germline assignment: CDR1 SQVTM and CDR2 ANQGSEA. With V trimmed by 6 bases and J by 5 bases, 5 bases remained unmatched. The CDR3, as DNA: TGCAGCGTGTGGACAGGGGGCGGAACTGAAGCTTTCTTT. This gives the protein CSVWTGGGTEAFF.

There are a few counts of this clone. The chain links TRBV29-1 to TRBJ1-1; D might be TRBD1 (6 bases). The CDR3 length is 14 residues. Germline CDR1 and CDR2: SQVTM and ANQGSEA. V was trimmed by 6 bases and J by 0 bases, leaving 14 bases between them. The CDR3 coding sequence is TGCAGCGTCGTAGACACAGGGCTGAACACTGAAGCTTTCTTT. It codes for CSVVDTGLNTEAFF.

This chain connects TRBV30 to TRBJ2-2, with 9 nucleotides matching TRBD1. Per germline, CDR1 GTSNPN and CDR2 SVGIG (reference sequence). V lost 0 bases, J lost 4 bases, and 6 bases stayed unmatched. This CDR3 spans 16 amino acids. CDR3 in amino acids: CAWSVQRDRVTGELFF. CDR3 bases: TGTGCCTGGAGTGTACAGCGGGACAGGGTCACCGGGGAGCTGTTTTTT.

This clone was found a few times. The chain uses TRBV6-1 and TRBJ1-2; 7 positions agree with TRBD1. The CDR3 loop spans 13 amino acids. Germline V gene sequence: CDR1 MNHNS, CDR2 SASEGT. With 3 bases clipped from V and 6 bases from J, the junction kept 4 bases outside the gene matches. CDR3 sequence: CASSDLQGNGYTF. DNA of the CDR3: TGTGCCAGCAGTGATTTACAGGGGAATGGCTACACCTTC.